The source of this T cell receptor beta chain is a study of CD8+ T cells in alopecia areata. Points from the study as a whole: For lesional scalp, especially alopecia totalis/universalis, clonality was higher than in normal scalp.

As regards this clone: Its specificity is not known.

Looked up from germline, CDR1 is MGHRA and CDR2 is YSYEKL. V lost 3 bases, J lost 7 bases, and 8 bases stayed unmatched. The CDR3 length is 14 residues. Cell sorting on a FACSAria was used to separate CD4+ and CD8+ T cells from the PBMCs. cDNA reverse transcribed from extracted RNA served as the sequencing template. TCRdb keeps only in-frame clones here, not all; method: immunoSEQ multiplex PCR. The table includes 110,000 or so clones, 55% to 75% detected once. The chain is built from TRBV4-1 and TRBJ1-1, with 7 bases matching TRBD1. The sample taken for sequencing was CD8+ T cells sorted from blood. The source of this sequence is a human donor in good health. This CDR3 reads CASSQWTGAIEAFF. The CDR3, as DNA: TGCGCCAGCAGCCAGTGGACAGGTGCGATTGAAGCTTTCTTT.